One T cell receptor (beta chain) is described in this entry. CDR3 size: 14 residues. Germline V gene data show CDR1 as SGHRS and CDR2 as YFSETQ. V lost 7 bases and J 3 bases, leaving 11 bases between the germline ends. Original methodology: Quantification of nucleated cells was approximated via reference gene primer amplification. Only in-frame clones appear in the TCRdb table, and some are missing; sequencing was by immunoSEQ multiplex PCR. The V and J calls and clone size come from that table; D and trimming were worked out from the DNA. The sample yields roughly 43,000 clones, about 87% seen once. This sample was included in a study of blood T cell repertoires in COVID-19. At the level of the study: There were acute and convalescent COVID-19 samples, and they came from the United States, Italy and Spain. PBMCs, B-cell-depleted T cells, or T cells provided the cDNA or gDNA that made up the material.

What was sequenced was peripheral blood. The receptor was derived from a human donor in a cohort sampled during active COVID-19. The chain recombines TRBV5-1 with TRBJ1-6; D is uncertain. The CDR3 sequence: CASGSGIYNSPLHF. For the CDR3, the DNA is TGCGCCAGCGGGTCAGGCATCTATAATTCACCCCTCCACTTT.